This T cell receptor (beta chain) was recovered during a study of regulatory T cells in long-lasting Graves disease. Regarding the study as a whole: Persistent Graves' cases showed lower TCR diversity than newly diagnosed cases.

Building of the TCR beta libraries involved iRepertoire HTBI primers and Arm-PCR of CDR3 regions. From the multiplex PCR reads, TCRdb called clonotypes with MiXCR, one entry per CDR3 protein. Here the sample spans about 400,000 distinct CDR3 sequences, roughly 15% being singletons. The time point here: newly diagnosed GD, antithyroid drugs for less than 3 months. Isolated PBMC RNA provided the starting material for the TCR library. This clonotype was recorded many times. The antigen is undetermined. The sample was also linked to a second study, of T cells in Graves' hyperthyroidism and ophthalmopathy. That study reports: First-round RT-PCR targeting the TCR CDR3 was performed with the HTBI primer set.

The sequenced sample was peripheral blood mononuclear cells (PBMCs), obtained at new diagnosis, from a patient treated with antithyroid drugs. The receptor was isolated from a woman between 18 and 30 years old with Graves disease.

This CDR3 is CASSEGLISNQPQHF. CDR3 bases: TGTGCCAGCAGTGAAGGCCTAATTAGCAATCAGCCCCAGCATTTT. The chain carries TRBV6-1 and TRBJ1-5; no reliable D call. The V end was cut by 1 base, the J end by 0 bases, with 7 bases between. Germline assignment: CDR1 MNHNS and CDR2 SASEGT. The CDR3 covers 15 residues.